This T cell receptor (beta chain) is from a study of shared clonotypes between healthy human individuals. Background on the study: Donor composition was a couple of women and a few men, aged 18 to 49.

TCRdb keeps only in-frame clones here, not all; method: immunoSEQ multiplex PCR. The sample holds 1.5 million to 2.5 million clones, about 95% seen once. Comment on this clone: The antigen is not known.

V was pared by 1 base and J by 0 bases, with 10 bases between. Germline CDR1 is SGHTA and CDR2 is FQGNSA. This CDR3 has 16 amino acids. The study's findings and limits: Donors were few, which limited the genetic and exposure-history diversity represented.

Naive CD8 cells, CD45RO-negative and positively selected for CCR7, excluded terminally differentiated effector memory CD45RA+ cells. Participating donors were healthy, HIV-negative adults free of recent acute infections or vaccinations. The TCR comes from a man between 18 and 35 years old in good health. Sequencing used naive CD8+ T cells sorted from blood. The genes are TRBV7-2 and TRBJ2-1, with D possibly TRBD2 on 5 matching bases. For the CDR3, the DNA is TGTGCCAGCAGCTTAGTGGTAGCGCCCTCCTACAATGAGCAGTTCTTC. Translated, it gives CASSLVVAPSYNEQFF.